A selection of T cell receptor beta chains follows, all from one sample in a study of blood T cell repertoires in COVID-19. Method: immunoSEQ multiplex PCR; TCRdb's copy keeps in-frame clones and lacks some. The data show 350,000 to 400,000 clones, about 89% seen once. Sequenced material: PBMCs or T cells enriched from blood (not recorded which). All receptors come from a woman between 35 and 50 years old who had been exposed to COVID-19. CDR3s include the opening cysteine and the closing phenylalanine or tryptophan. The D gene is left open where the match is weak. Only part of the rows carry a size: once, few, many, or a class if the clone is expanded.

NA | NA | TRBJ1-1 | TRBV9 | TGTGCCAGCAGCCCTTACTTAAACACTGAAGCTTTCTTT | CASSPYLNTEAFF
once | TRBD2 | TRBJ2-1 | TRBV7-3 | TGTGCCAGCAGCGCCTCTAGCGGGAGGGGCGATGAGCAGTTCTTC | CASSASSGRGDEQFF
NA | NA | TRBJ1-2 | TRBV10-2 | TGCGCCAGCAGTAGGGGGATGGACTATGGCTACACCTTC | CASSRGMDYGYTF
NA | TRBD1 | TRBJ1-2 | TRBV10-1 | TGCGCCAGCAGTGAGGTGGACAGGGGGCGCGTTCCTAACTATGGCTACACCTTC | CASSEVDRGRVPNYGYTF
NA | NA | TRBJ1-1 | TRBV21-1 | TGTGCCAGCAGCAAACTACAGGCACTTGAAGCTTTCTTT | CASSKLQALEAFF
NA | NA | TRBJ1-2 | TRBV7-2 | TGTGCCAGCAGCCCGGATGGAGGGATCGGCTATGGCTACACCTTC | CASSPDGGIGYGYTF
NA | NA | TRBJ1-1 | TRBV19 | TGTGCCAGCACGAGGATGAACACTGAAGCTTTCTTT | CASTRMNTEAFF
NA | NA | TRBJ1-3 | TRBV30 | TGTGCCTGGAGTACCCCGGACAGCTCTGGAAACACCATATATTTT | CAWSTPDSSGNTIYF
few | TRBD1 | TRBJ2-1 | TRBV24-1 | TGTGCCACCAGTGTAGGGACAGGGCTGATCCATGAGCAGTTCTTC | CATSVGTGLIHEQFF
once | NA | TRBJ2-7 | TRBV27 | TGTGCCAGCAGCCTCTCCCCAGGGGGGGAGCAGTACTTC | CASSLSPGGEQYF
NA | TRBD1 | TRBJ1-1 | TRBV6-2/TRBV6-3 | TGTGCCAGCAGCCACAGGGGAGGTGTCGACACTGAAGCTTTCTTT | CASSHRGGVDTEAFF
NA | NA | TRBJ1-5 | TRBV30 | TGTGCCTGGAGCCCGGCCGGGGGGCTCTATCAGCCCCAGCATTTT | CAWSPAGGLYQPQHF
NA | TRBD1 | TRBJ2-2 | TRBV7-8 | TGTGCCAGCAGCACCCGGACAGGGCGAAACACCGGGGAGCTGTTTTTT | CASSTRTGRNTGELFF
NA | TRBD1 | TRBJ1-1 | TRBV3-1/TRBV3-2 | TGTGCCAGCAGCGAGGGGGCGAGTAACACTGAAGCTTTCTTT | CASSEGASNTEAFF
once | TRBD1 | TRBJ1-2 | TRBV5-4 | TGTGCCAGCAGCCACCCGACAGGGGTCGACTATGGCTACACCTTC | CASSHPTGVDYGYTF
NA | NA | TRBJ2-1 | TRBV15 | TGTGCCACCAGCAGAGAGCACGGCTACAATGAGCAGTTCTTC | CATSREHGYNEQFF
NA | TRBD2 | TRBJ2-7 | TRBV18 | TGTGCCAGCTCACCGGGTGGACTAGCGGGGGAGCAGTACTTC | CASSPGGLAGEQYF
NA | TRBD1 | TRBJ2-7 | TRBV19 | TGTGCCAGTAGTTCCCTGACAGGGGGCTACGAGCAGTACTTC | CASSSLTGGYEQYF
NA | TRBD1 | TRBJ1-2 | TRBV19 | TGTGCCAGTTCCGGGAGCCAGGGGGCCTATGGCTACACCTTC | CASSGSQGAYGYTF
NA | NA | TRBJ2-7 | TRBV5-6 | TGTGCCAGCAGCTTGGGCGTCGCCTACGAGCAGTACTTC | CASSLGVAYEQYF
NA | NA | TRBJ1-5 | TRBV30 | TGTGCCTGGGGGAACGGGGGGAATCAGCCCCAGCATTTT | CAWGNGGNQPQHF
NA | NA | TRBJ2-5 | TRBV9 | TGTGCCAGCAGCGTAGATGGAGGATTTCAAGAGACCCAGTACTTC | CASSVDGGFQETQYF
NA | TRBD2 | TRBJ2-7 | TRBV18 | TGTGCCAGCTCATCCATAGCGGGCGAGCAGTACTTC | CASSSIAGEQYF
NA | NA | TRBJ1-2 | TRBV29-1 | TGCAGCGCTGCACAGGGAGTTAACTATGGCTACACCTTC | CSAAQGVNYGYTF
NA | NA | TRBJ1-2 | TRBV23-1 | TGCGCCAGCAGTCAATCTACCGGGTACGATAACTATGGCTACACCTTC | CASSQSTGYDNYGYTF
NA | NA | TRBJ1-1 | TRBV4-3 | TGCGCCAGCAGCCAAGAATCGACAAACACTGAAGCTTTCTTT | CASSQESTNTEAFF
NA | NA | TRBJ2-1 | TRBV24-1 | TGTGCCACCAGTGATCCCGACCTAGGCTCCTACAATGAGCAGTTCTTC | CATSDPDLGSYNEQFF
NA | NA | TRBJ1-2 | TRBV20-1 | TGCAGTGCTAGAGTAGGGGTTGGCTACACCTTC | CSARVGVGYTF
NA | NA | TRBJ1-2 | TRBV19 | TGTGCCAGTAGTATGCTCGGTTCGGTCGACTATGGCTACACCTTC | CASSMLGSVDYGYTF
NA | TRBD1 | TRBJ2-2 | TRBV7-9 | TGTGCCAGCAGCTCCCAGGGGGCAGGGAACACCGGGGAGCTGTTTTTT | CASSSQGAGNTGELFF
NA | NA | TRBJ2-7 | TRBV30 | TGTGCCTGGAGTACAGCAAGCTACGAGCAGTACTTC | CAWSTASYEQYF
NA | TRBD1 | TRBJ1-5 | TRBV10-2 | TGCGCCAGCAAAGGACAGGGAGGAGGACAGCCCCAGCATTTT | CASKGQGGGQPQHF
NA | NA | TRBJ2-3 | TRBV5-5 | TGTGCCAGCAGCTCGTCGACAGGCTTTTTATTCGGGTTCGTCACAGATACGCAGTATTTT | CASSSSTGFLFGFVTDTQYF
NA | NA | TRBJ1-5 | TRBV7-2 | TGTGCCAGCAGCCCGGGGGGTGGCAATCAGCCCCAGCATTTT | CASSPGGGNQPQHF
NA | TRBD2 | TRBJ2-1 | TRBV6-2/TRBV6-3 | TGTGCCAGCAGTCGACTAGCGGGAGTAACCAATGAGCAGTTCTTC | CASSRLAGVTNEQFF
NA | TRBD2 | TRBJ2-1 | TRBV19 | TGTGCCAGTAGTAAAGTTAGCGGGGTCGGTTCCTACAATGAGCAGTTCTTC | CASSKVSGVGSYNEQFF
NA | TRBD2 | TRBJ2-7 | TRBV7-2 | TGTGCCAGCAGCGGGACTAGCGGGAGTCATCGCGAGCAGTACTTC | CASSGTSGSHREQYF
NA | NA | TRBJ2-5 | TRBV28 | TGTGCCAGCACCGAAACCGGCAGGGGCGCCGAAGAGACCCAGTACTTC | CASTETGRGAEETQYF
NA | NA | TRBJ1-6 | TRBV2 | TGTGCCAGCAGTGAAGCGCTTCGGAATTCACCCCTCCACTTT | CASSEALRNSPLHF